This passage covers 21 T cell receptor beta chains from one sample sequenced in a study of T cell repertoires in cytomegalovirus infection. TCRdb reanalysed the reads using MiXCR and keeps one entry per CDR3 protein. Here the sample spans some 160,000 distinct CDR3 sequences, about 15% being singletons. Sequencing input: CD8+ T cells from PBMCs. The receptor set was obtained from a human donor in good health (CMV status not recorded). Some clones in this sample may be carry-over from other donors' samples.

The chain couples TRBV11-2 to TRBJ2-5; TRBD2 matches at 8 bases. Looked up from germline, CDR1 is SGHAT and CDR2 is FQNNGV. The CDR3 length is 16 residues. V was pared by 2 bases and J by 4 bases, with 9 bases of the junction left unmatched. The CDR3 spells CASSLPGGPVGETQYF. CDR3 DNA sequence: TGTGCCAGCAGCTTACCGGGAGGGCCTGTAGGAGAGACCCAGTACTTC.

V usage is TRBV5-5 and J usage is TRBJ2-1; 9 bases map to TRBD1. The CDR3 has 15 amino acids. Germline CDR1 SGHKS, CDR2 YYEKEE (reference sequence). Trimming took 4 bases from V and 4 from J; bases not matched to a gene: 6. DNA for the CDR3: TGTGCCAGCAGCGTTCCGGGACAGGGTTACAATGAGCAGTTCTTC. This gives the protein CASSVPGQGYNEQFF. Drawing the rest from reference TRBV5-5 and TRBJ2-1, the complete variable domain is DAGVTQSPTHLIKTRGQQVTLRCSPISGHKSVSWYQQVLGQGPQFIFQYYEKEERGRGNFPDRFSARQFPNYSSELNVNALLLGDSALYLCASSVPGQGYNEQFFGPGTRLTVL.

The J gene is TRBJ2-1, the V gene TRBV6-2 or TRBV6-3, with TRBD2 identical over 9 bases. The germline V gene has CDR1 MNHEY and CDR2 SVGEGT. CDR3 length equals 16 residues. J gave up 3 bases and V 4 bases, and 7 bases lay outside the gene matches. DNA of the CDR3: TGTGCCAGCAGTTTGGAAGCGGGGGGTCGCTACAATGAGCAGTTCTTC. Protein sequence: CASSLEAGGRYNEQFF.

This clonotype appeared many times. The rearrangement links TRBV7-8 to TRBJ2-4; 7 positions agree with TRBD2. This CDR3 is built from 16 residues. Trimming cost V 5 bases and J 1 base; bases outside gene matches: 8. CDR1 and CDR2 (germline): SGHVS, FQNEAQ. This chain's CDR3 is CASSPYGRAAKNIQYF. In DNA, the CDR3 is TGTGCCAGCAGCCCCTATGGGAGGGCGGCCAAAAACATTCAGTACTTC.

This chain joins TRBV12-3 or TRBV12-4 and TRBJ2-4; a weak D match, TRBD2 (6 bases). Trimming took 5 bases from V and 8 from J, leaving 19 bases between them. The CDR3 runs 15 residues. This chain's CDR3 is CASSLPGLRRDIQYF. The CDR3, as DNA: TGTGCCAGCAGTCTACCGGGACTCCGGAGGGACATTCAGTACTTC.

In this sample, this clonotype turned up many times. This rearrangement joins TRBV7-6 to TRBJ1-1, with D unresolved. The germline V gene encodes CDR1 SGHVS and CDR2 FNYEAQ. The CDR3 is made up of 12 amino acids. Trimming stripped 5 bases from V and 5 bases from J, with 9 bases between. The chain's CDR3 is CASSPLGTEAFF. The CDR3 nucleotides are TGTGCCAGCAGCCCCCTAGGAACTGAAGCTTTCTTT.

The CDR3 nucleotides are TGTGCCAGCAGTCCCCGGGCTAGCCAATCCTACGAGCAGTACTTC. Translated, it gives CASSPRASQSYEQYF. This rearrangement joins TRBV7-9 to TRBJ2-7, with D possibly TRBD2 on 5 matching bases. Trimming pared 6 bases from V and 1 base from J, leaving 16 bases between. Germline loops: CDR1 SEHNR, CDR2 FQNEAQ (reference sequence). The CDR3 length is 15 residues.

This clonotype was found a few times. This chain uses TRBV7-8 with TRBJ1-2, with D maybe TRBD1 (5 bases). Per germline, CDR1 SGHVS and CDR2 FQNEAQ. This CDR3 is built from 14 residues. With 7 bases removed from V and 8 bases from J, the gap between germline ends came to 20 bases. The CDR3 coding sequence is TGTGCCAGCACCTCCACTGGCAGAGGGGAAGGCTACACCTTC. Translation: CASTSTGRGEGYTF.

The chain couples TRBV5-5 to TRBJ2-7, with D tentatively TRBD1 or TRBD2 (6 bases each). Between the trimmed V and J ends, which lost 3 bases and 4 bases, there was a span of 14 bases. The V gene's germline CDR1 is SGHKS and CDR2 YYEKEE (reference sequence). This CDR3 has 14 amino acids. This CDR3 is CASSWGAEGYEQYF. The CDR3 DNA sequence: TGTGCCAGCAGCTGGGGGGCCGAAGGGTACGAGCAGTACTTC. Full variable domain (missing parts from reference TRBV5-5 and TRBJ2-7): DAGVTQSPTHLIKTRGQQVTLRCSPISGHKSVSWYQQVLGQGPQFIFQYYEKEERGRGNFPDRFSARQFPNYSSELNVNALLLGDSALYLCASSWGAEGYEQYFGPGTRLTVT.

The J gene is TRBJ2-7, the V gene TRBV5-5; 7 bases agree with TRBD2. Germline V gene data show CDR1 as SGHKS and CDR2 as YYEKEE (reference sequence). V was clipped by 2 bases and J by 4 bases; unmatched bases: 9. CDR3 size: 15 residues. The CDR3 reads CASSFSSGTNYEQYF. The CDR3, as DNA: TGTGCCAGCAGCTTTTCAAGCGGGACTAATTACGAGCAGTACTTC.

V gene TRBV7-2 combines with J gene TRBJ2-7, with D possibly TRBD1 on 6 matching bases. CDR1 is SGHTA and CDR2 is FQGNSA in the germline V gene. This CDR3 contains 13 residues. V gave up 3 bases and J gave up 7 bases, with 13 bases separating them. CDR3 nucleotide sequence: TGTGCCAGCAGCTTGGGGGCAAAGAGTGAGCAGTACTTC. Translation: CASSLGAKSEQYF.

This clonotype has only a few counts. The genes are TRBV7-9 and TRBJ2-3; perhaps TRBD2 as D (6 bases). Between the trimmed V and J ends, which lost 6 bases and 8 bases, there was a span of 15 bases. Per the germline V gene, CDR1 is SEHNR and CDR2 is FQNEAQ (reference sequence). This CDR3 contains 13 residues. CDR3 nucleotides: TGTGCCAGCAGAATAGCGGAGGGGTCTACGCAGTATTTT. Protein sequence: CASRIAEGSTQYF.

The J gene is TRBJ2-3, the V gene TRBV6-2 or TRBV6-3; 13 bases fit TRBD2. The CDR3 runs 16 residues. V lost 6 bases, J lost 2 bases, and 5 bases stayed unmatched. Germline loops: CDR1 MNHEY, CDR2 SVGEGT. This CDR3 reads CASSKLAGGNTDTQYF. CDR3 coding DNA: TGTGCCAGCAGCAAACTAGCGGGAGGGAACACAGATACGCAGTATTTT.

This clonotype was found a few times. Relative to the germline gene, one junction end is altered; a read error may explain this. CDR3 DNA: TGTGCCACCAGTCTCGGGACTAGCGGGAGATTTGAGCAGTTCTTC. Its translation: CATSLGTSGRFEQFF. The chain uses TRBV28 and TRBJ2-1; 14 bases map to TRBD2. This CDR3 is 15 amino acids long. From germline, CDR1 is MDHEN and CDR2 SYDVKM.

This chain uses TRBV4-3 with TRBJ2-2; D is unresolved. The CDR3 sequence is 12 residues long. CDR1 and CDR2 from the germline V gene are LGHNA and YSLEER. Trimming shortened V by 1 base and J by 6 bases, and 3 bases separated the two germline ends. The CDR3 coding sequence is TGCGCCAGCAGCCAAGTGCCCGGGGAGCTGTTTTTT. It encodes CASSQVPGELFF.

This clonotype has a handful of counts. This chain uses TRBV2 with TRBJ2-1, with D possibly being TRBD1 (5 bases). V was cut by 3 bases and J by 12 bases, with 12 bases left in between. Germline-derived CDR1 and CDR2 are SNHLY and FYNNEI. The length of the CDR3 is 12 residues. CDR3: CASSDRVDRQFF. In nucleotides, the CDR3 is TGTGCCAGCAGTGACAGGGTCGATCGGCAGTTCTTC.

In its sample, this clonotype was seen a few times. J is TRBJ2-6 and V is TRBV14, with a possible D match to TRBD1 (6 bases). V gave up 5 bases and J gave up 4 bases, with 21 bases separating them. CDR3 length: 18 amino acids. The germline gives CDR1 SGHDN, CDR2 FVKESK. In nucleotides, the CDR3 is TGTGCCAGCAGCAGGGGGTGGCCAGGGTTATCCGGGGCCAACGTCCTGACTTTC. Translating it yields CASSRGWPGLSGANVLTF.

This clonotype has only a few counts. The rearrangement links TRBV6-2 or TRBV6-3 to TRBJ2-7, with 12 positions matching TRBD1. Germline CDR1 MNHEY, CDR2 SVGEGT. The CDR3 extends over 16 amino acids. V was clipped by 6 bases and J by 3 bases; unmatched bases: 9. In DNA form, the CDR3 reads TGTGCCAGCAGCCCCCCCGGGACAGGGGGCGGCTACGAGCAGTACTTC. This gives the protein CASSPPGTGGGYEQYF.

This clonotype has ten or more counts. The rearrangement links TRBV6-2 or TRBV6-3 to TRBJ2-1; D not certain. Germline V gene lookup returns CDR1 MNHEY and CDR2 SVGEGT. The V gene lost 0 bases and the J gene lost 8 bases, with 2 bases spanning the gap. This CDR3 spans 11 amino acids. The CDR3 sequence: CASSYSDEQFF. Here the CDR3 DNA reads TGTGCCAGCAGTTACTCGGATGAGCAGTTCTTC.

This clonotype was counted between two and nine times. The CDR3 nucleotides read TGTGCCAGCAGTGAATTGGCAGTCAACACTGAAGCTTTCTTT. Translation: CASSELAVNTEAFF. V usage is TRBV25-1 and J usage is TRBJ1-1; D is unclear. CDR3 length: 14 amino acids. V was cut by 1 base and J by 2 bases, with 8 bases left in between. The germline V gene has CDR1 MGHDK and CDR2 SYGVNS.

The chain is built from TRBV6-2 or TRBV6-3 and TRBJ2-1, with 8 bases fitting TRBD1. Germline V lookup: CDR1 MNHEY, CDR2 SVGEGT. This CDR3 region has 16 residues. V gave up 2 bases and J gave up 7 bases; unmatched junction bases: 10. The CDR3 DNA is TGTGCCAGCAGTTACCACCTCGGACAGGGTAATAATGAGCAGTTCTTC. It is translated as CASSYHLGQGNNEQFF.